These 21 T cell receptor beta chains were all obtained from the same sample, sequenced in a study of STAT5B mutations in CD4+ large granular lymphocyte leukemia. TCRdb keeps only in-frame clones here, not all; method: immunoSEQ multiplex PCR. The data hold tens of thousands of clones, with 75% to 85% observed a single time. Sequences were obtained from CD4+ T cells from blood buffy coats. These receptor sequences come from a human donor in good health.

The DNA for the CDR3 is TGTGCCAGCAGCTTTTCCGGGACAGACAATGAAAAACTGTTTTTT. Translated, it gives CASSFSGTDNEKLFF. This chain connects TRBV7-8 to TRBJ1-4, with 7 bases aligning to TRBD1. Germline CDR1 SGHVS, CDR2 FQNEAQ. This CDR3 region has 15 residues. Unmatched junction bases numbered 6, after V lost 3 bases and J lost 5 bases.

The chain recombines TRBV5-8 with TRBJ2-1, with D perhaps TRBD1 (5 bases). The CDR3 contains 14 residues. CDR1 SGHTS and CDR2 YDEGEE come from the germline V gene. Trimming pared 1 base from V and 6 bases from J, leaving 11 bases between. The CDR3 sequence: CASSLWQGGNEQFF. In DNA form, the CDR3 reads TGTGCCAGCAGCTTGTGGCAGGGTGGCAATGAGCAGTTCTTC. Combining the CDR3 with reference TRBV5-8 and TRBJ2-1 gives the whole variable domain EAGVTQSPTHLIKTRGQQATLRCSPISGHTSVYWYQQALGLGLQFLLWYDEGEERNRGNFPPRFSGRQFPNYSSELNVNALELEDSALYLCASSLWQGGNEQFFGPGTRLTVL.

With respect to this clone: Other DNA sequences in this sample translate to the same CDR3. This chain's CDR3 is CSVVRDRGTDTQYF. CDR3 coding DNA: TGCAGCGTAGTCCGGGACAGGGGTACAGATACGCAGTATTTT. The chain recombines TRBV29-1 with TRBJ2-3; 10 nucleotides match TRBD1. This CDR3 is 14 amino acids long. V was pared by 6 bases and J by 3 bases, with 6 bases of the junction left unmatched. Germline V gives CDR1 SQVTM, CDR2 ANQGSEA.

This clone appeared a few times. The chain is built from TRBV11-2 and TRBJ2-2, with D perhaps matching TRBD1 (6 bases). This CDR3 has 14 residues. Germline V gives CDR1 SGHAT, CDR2 FQNNGV. V gave up 5 bases and J gave up 1 base, with 8 bases separating them. CDR3 nucleotide sequence: TGTGCCAGCAGCCGAGGGGGGAACACCGGGGAGCTGTTTTTT. It encodes CASSRGGNTGELFF.

This chain uses TRBV7-8 with TRBJ2-5; TRBD2 agrees at 12 bases. Germline assignment: CDR1 SGHVS and CDR2 FQNEAQ. J lost 1 base, V lost 2 bases, and 2 bases had no gene match. The CDR3 runs to 16 residues. The CDR3 is CASSLTSGRLQETQYF. The CDR3 region has the DNA TGTGCCAGCAGCTTAACTAGCGGGAGGCTCCAAGAGACCCAGTACTTC.

The rearrangement links TRBV5-4 to TRBJ2-3, with D perhaps matching TRBD2 (5 bases). V was shortened by 0 bases and J by 3 bases, with 11 bases between the two germline ends. The CDR3 is 15 amino acids. Germline CDR1 SGHNT, CDR2 YYREEE (reference sequence). This CDR3 reads CASSLAVTGTDTQYF. The CDR3 DNA is TGTGCCAGCAGCTTGGCCGTGACGGGGACAGATACGCAGTATTTT.

The gene calls are TRBV5-6 and TRBJ1-2, with 8 bases matching TRBD1. This CDR3 is built from 14 residues. Looked up from germline, CDR1 is SGHDT and CDR2 is YYEEEE. Trimming removed 4 bases from V and 0 bases from J; junction bases left unmatched: 2. The CDR3 loop reads CASSGQGANYGYTF. CDR3 sequence (DNA): TGTGCCAGCAGCGGACAGGGAGCTAACTATGGCTACACCTTC.

This chain connects TRBV7-3 to TRBJ2-2; maybe TRBD1 (5 bases). The V end lost 1 base, the J end lost 2 bases, and 8 bases lay between the germline ends. This CDR3 contains 15 residues. Germline-derived CDR1 and CDR2 are SGHTA and FQGTGA. The CDR3 spells CASSLSRDNTGELFF. DNA of the CDR3: TGTGCCAGCAGCTTAAGCAGGGATAACACCGGGGAGCTGTTTTTT.

This clone was seen only a few times. The chain joins TRBV7-9 to TRBJ2-6, with D possibly being TRBD2 (6 bases). V was shortened by 6 bases and J by 0 bases, with 21 bases between the two germline ends. This CDR3 region has 19 residues. The V gene's germline CDR1 is SEHNR and CDR2 FQNEAQ (reference sequence). The CDR3 nucleotides are TGTGCCAGCAGGGGGCGGGGTGCACGCGAGTTCTCTGGGGCCAACGTCCTGACTTTC. Protein: CASRGRGAREFSGANVLTF.

V and J are TRBV19 and TRBJ2-3; 9 bases match TRBD1. Per the germline V gene, CDR1 is LNHDA and CDR2 is SQIVND (reference sequence). CDR3 length: 16 amino acids. Trimming cost V 0 bases and J 4 bases; bases outside gene matches: 5. Here the CDR3 reads CASSIDSRTGADTQYF. The DNA of the CDR3 is TGTGCCAGTAGTATAGATTCGCGGACAGGGGCAGATACGCAGTATTTT.

V usage is TRBV7-6 and J usage is TRBJ2-7; 13 bases align to TRBD2. V lost 4 bases to trimming and J lost 9 bases; unmatched junction nucleotides: 12. The germline V gene has CDR1 SGHVS and CDR2 FNYEAQ. The CDR3 consists of 16 residues. CDR3 nucleotides: TGTGCCAGCAGCTCCCCGACTAGCGGGGGGCCCTATCGGCAGTACTTC. Its translation: CASSSPTSGGPYRQYF.

The chain is built from TRBV27 and TRBJ2-7, with TRBD2 matching 13 bases. Germline CDR1 is MNHEY and CDR2 is SMNVEV (reference sequence). V shed 6 bases, J shed 4 bases, and the junction held 18 bases outside the gene matches. CDR3 size: 19 residues. The CDR3 coding sequence is TGTGCCAGCAGGCAACTGGGGTCCCCGACTAGCGGGAGGACGTACGAGCAGTACTTC. Its translation: CASRQLGSPTSGRTYEQYF.

This clone was seen a few times. The chain recombines TRBV4-2 with TRBJ1-5; D is ambiguous. The germline V gene has CDR1 LGHNA and CDR2 YNFKEQ. This CDR3 is 15 amino acids long. Between the trimmed V and J ends, which lost 1 base and 6 bases, there was a span of 13 bases. The CDR3 loop is CASSQVGGRVQPQHF. The CDR3 DNA reads as TGTGCCAGCAGCCAAGTAGGTGGCCGGGTTCAGCCCCAGCATTTT.

The gene calls are TRBV2 and TRBJ1-2; D not resolved. V was cut by 2 bases and J by 2 bases, with 3 bases left in between. Germline V lookup: CDR1 SNHLY, CDR2 FYNNEI. The CDR3 is 12 residues long. CDR3 residues: CASSESNYGYTF. CDR3 DNA: TGTGCCAGCAGTGAATCGAACTATGGCTACACCTTC.

The chain has TRBV7-2 and TRBJ2-1; 7 nucleotides match TRBD2. CDR3 length equals 15 residues. V lost 5 bases, J lost 1 base, and 5 bases stayed unmatched. CDR1 is SGHTA and CDR2 is FQGNSA in the germline V gene. The CDR3 here is CASSISGPSYNEQFF. The CDR3 DNA sequence: TGTGCCAGCAGCATTAGCGGGCCTTCCTACAATGAGCAGTTCTTC. The full variable domain, in which reference TRBV7-2 and TRBJ2-1 provide the parts outside the CDR3, is GAGVSQSPSNKVTEKGKDVELRCDPISGHTALYWYRQSLGQGLEFLIYFQGNSAPDKSGLPSDRFSAERTGGSVSTLTIQRTQQEDSAVYLCASSISGPSYNEQFFGPGTRLTVL.

The sample holds a few counts of this clone. This rearrangement joins TRBV2 to TRBJ1-2; 7 bases align to TRBD1. This CDR3 spans 14 amino acids. In germline, CDR1 is SNHLY, CDR2 FYNNEI. After removal of 6 bases from V and 4 bases from J, the junction contained 8 bases not matched to a gene. The CDR3 sequence is CASRDGTVTYGYTF. As DNA, the CDR3 is TGTGCCAGCAGAGATGGGACAGTCACCTATGGCTACACCTTC.

This chain uses TRBV27 with TRBJ2-5, with D tentatively TRBD2 (6 bases). Germline-derived CDR1 and CDR2 are MNHEY and SMNVEV (reference sequence). The ends were cut back, 8 bases at V and 4 bases at J, with 17 bases in the middle. This CDR3 comprises 14 residues. CDR3 loop: CASRRGGQLETQYF. CDR3 bases: TGTGCCAGCCGTCGGGGAGGCCAGCTAGAGACCCAGTACTTC.

J is TRBJ1-2 and V is TRBV6-5; D is undetermined. The germline gives CDR1 MNHEY, CDR2 SVGAGI. The CDR3 length is 15 residues. V lost 0 bases, J lost 6 bases, and 14 bases lay in between. The CDR3 protein is CASSYSRPGRDGYTF. DNA for the CDR3: TGTGCCAGCAGTTACTCGAGACCGGGGAGAGATGGCTACACCTTC.

The V gene is TRBV9, the J gene TRBJ2-5; D gene uncertain. The CDR3 spans 16 residues. Deletions cut 0 bases from V and 2 bases from J, with 14 bases between. From germline, CDR1 is SGDLS and CDR2 YYNGEE. CDR3: CASSVAGVGTQETQYF. The CDR3 nucleotides read TGTGCCAGCAGCGTAGCTGGGGTAGGAACTCAAGAGACCCAGTACTTC. Combining the CDR3 with reference TRBV9 and TRBJ2-5 gives the whole variable domain DSGVTQTPKHLITATGQRVTLRCSPRSGDLSVYWYQQSLDQGLQFLIQYYNGEERAKGNILERFSAQQFPDLHSELNLSSLELGDSALYFCASSVAGVGTQETQYFGPGTRLLVL.

V is TRBV5-6 and J is TRBJ2-7, with a tentative D call TRBD2 (6 bases). CDR3 length: 15 residues. Germline V gene data show CDR1 as SGHDT and CDR2 as YYEEEE. Trimming cost V 4 bases and J 3 bases, with 17 bases left between them. CDR3 residues: CASSLPGVKNYEQYF. For the CDR3, the DNA is TGTGCCAGCAGCCTCCCGGGGGTAAAGAACTACGAGCAGTACTTC.

The chain has TRBV9 and TRBJ2-4; D remains ambiguous. V lost 0 bases to trimming and J lost 6 bases, with 10 bases between them. The CDR3 runs to 14 residues. Germline V lookup: CDR1 SGDLS, CDR2 YYNGEE. DNA of the CDR3: TGTGCCAGCAGCGTAGGGGCAGACCTAAACATTCAGTACTTC. The encoded protein is CASSVGADLNIQYF.